These T cell receptor beta chains were read from a single sample in a study of human T cells and chemical hapten exposure. TCRdb recomputed calls from the RACE reads with MiXCR, one row per CDR3 protein. This sample has 370,000 or so distinct CDR3 sequences; around 4.8% occur once, and the top ten carry under 2.5%. This sample comprised whole blood, obtained in connection with sensitization to the hapten diphenylcyclopropenone (DPC). The receptor source for this set is a woman between 50 and 59 years old with alopecia areata. Some clones in this sample may be carry-over from other donors' samples. CDR3s include the opening cysteine and the closing phenylalanine or tryptophan. Each record gives: V gene, D gene, J gene, clone size, CDR3 protein, CDR3 DNA. A D gene is named only where the DNA matches it firmly. The listing skips clone size in some rows; elsewhere it reads once, few, many or a size class.

TRBV9	-	TRBJ2-4	-	CASSGQENIQYF	TGTGCCAGCAGCGGGCAGGAAAACATTCAGTACTTC
TRBV3-1	TRBD1	TRBJ2-7	many	CASSQDPTGTGVPHEQYF	TGTGCCAGCAGCCAAGACCCGACCGGGACAGGGGTTCCCCACGAGCAGTACTTC
TRBV10-2	-	TRBJ2-1	-	CASSVSYNEQFF	TGCGCCAGCAGTGTTAGCTACAATGAGCAGTTCTTC
TRBV6-5	TRBD1	TRBJ1-3	many	CASSSGTANSGNTIYF	TGTGCCAGCAGCTCAGGGACAGCAAACTCTGGAAACACCATATATTTT
TRBV10-3	TRBD1	TRBJ1-5	many	CAISESTGGRNQPQHF	TGTGCCATCAGTGAGTCGACAGGGGGCCGCAATCAGCCCCAGCATTTT
TRBV5-8	-	TRBJ2-1	many	CASSLGRDAYNEQFF	TGTGCCAGCAGCTTGGGGCGGGATGCCTACAATGAGCAGTTCTTC
TRBV12-3/TRBV12-4	-	TRBJ2-5	few	CASSLSNLKGETQYF	TGTGCCAGCAGTTTATCAAACCTAAAGGGGGAGACCCAGTACTTC
TRBV11-2	TRBD2	TRBJ2-2	many	CASSLTSGGGTGELFF	TGTGCCAGCAGCTTGACTAGCGGGGGGGGCACCGGGGAGCTGTTTTTT
TRBV18	-	TRBJ2-7	-	CVSSPPNFSYEQYF	TGTGTCAGCTCACCACCGAACTTCTCCTACGAGCAGTACTTC
TRBV6-5	TRBD1	TRBJ1-4	few	CASRLGTGDEKLFF	TGTGCCAGCAGACTGGGGACAGGGGATGAAAAACTGTTTTTT
TRBV27	-	TRBJ2-5	many	CASSLYSRLPETQYF	TGTGCCAGCAGTTTGTACAGCAGGCTTCCAGAGACCCAGTACTTC
TRBV6-1	-	TRBJ2-1	-	CASSEVTSSYNEQFF	TGTGCCAGCAGTGAGGTCACCAGCTCCTACAATGAGCAGTTCTTC
TRBV7-9	-	TRBJ2-1	many	CASSHRSTSLNEQFF	TGTGCCAGCAGTCATCGTTCCACTAGCCTTAATGAGCAGTTCTTC
TRBV6-5	TRBD2	TRBJ2-7	many	CASSYSRESGQYF	TGTGCCAGCAGTTACTCGCGGGAGAGCGGGCAGTACTTC
TRBV29-1	-	TRBJ2-7	many	CSVGHASSYEQYF	TGCAGCGTAGGACACGCTTCCTCCTACGAGCAGTACTTC
TRBV6-2/TRBV6-3	-	TRBJ1-1	many	CASSPPGAKTEAFF	TGTGCCAGCAGTCCCCCGGGGGCAAAGACTGAAGCTTTCTTT
TRBV3-1	-	TRBJ2-7	many	CASSQQSSIPGEQYF	TGTGCCAGCAGCCAACAATCTAGCATCCCCGGCGAGCAGTACTTC
TRBV29-1	-	TRBJ1-1	many	CSVTRETEAFF	TGCAGCGTTACCCGGGAGACTGAAGCTTTCTTT
TRBV6-6	-	TRBJ1-2	many	CATVGSSPDGYTF	TGTGCCACCGTGGGGTCCAGCCCAGATGGCTACACCTTC
TRBV28	TRBD2	TRBJ2-7	-	CASRDGLAGDEQYF	TGTGCCAGCAGAGACGGACTAGCGGGAGACGAGCAGTACTTC
TRBV20-1	-	TRBJ2-7	many	CSAPLATWTYEQYF	TGCAGTGCACCTCTGGCTACCTGGACCTACGAGCAGTACTTC
TRBV6-5	-	TRBJ1-6	many	CASSQSGRSSYNSPLHF	TGTGCCAGCAGTCAGTCCGGACGGAGCTCCTATAATTCACCCCTCCACTTT
TRBV7-3	-	TRBJ2-4	many	CASSIDRKHIQYF	TGTGCCAGCAGCATTGACCGGAAGCACATTCAGTACTTC
TRBV29-1	TRBD1	TRBJ2-1	-	CSVHTGGQDEQFF	TGCAGCGTTCATACAGGGGGCCAAGATGAGCAGTTCTTC
TRBV5-1	-	TRBJ2-7	many	CASSLDPTALSYEQYF	TGCGCCAGCAGCTTGGACCCCACCGCACTCTCCTACGAGCAGTACTTC
TRBV6-1	TRBD2	TRBJ2-1	many	CASSGRDYNNEQFF	TGTGCCAGCAGTGGCCGGGACTACAACAATGAGCAGTTCTTC
TRBV24-1	TRBD2	TRBJ2-3	many	CATSGSQGYTAGGPRWDTQYF	TGTGCCACCAGTGGGTCACAGGGCTATACAGCGGGAGGGCCGAGATGGGATACGCAGTATTTT
TRBV12-3/TRBV12-4	-	TRBJ2-1	few	CASSLNGEEYEQFF	TGTGCCAGCAGTTTAAACGGGGAAGAATATGAGCAGTTCTTC
TRBV4-1	TRBD2	TRBJ2-3	few	CASSPRLSGGAAPSDTQYF	TGCGCCAGCAGCCCCCGTTTGAGCGGGGGGGCGGCCCCGTCAGATACGCAGTATTTT
TRBV9	-	TRBJ1-6	-	CASSAGLDNSPLHF	TGTGCCAGCAGCGCCGGCCTGGATAATTCACCCCTCCACTTT
TRBV7-2	-	TRBJ2-7	many	CASSPGQGEQYF	TGTGCCAGCAGCCCGGGTCAGGGGGAGCAGTACTTC
TRBV6-6	-	TRBJ1-1	many	CASSTRGGENTEAFF	TGTGCCAGCAGTACCCGGGGGGGGGAGAACACTGAAGCTTTCTTT
TRBV15	-	TRBJ2-3	many	CATSQRAGADTQYF	TGTGCCACCAGCCAGAGGGCTGGGGCAGATACGCAGTATTTT
TRBV3-1	TRBD1	TRBJ1-6	few	CASGGQGKNSPLHF	TGTGCCAGCGGTGGACAGGGGAAGAATTCACCCCTCCACTTT
TRBV29-1	TRBD1	TRBJ2-7	many	CSVGQVSYEQYF	TGCAGCGTGGGACAGGTGTCCTACGAGCAGTACTTC
TRBV30	TRBD1	TRBJ2-7	-	CAWIPGQGGYEQYF	TGTGCCTGGATCCCGGGACAGGGGGGATACGAGCAGTACTTC
TRBV7-2	TRBD2	TRBJ2-7	-	CASSPRSGLAGHEQYF	TGTGCCAGCAGCCCACGATCGGGACTAGCGGGTCACGAGCAGTACTTC
TRBV5-1	-	TRBJ2-3	-	CASSLERGGDRTDTQYF	TGCGCCAGCAGCTTGGAGCGAGGGGGAGATAGAACAGATACGCAGTATTTT
TRBV9	TRBD1	TRBJ2-7	few	CASSGDREGPYEQYF	TGTGCCAGCAGCGGGGACAGAGAAGGTCCTTACGAGCAGTACTTC
TRBV29-1	TRBD1	TRBJ2-3	many	CSVGQPGTDTQYF	TGCAGCGTGGGACAGCCGGGGACAGATACGCAGTATTTT
TRBV28	-	TRBJ1-6	many	CASTGTEGRESPLHF	TGTGCCAGCACCGGGACGGAGGGACGGGAATCACCCCTCCACTTT
TRBV4-2	-	TRBJ2-7	-	CASSQDRTVSYEQYF	TGTGCCAGCAGCCAAGATCGGACAGTATCCTACGAGCAGTACTTC
TRBV9	-	TRBJ1-4	-	CASSVDGRVGEKLFF	TGTGCCAGCAGCGTAGACGGGCGCGTCGGAGAAAAACTGTTTTTT
TRBV28	-	TRBJ1-5	few	CASAGPLSSGFVSNQPQHF	TGTGCCAGCGCTGGTCCATTATCTAGCGGGTTCGTTAGCAATCAGCCCCAGCATTTT
TRBV4-1	-	TRBJ1-2	many	CASSQAASIFGYTF	TGCGCCAGCAGCCAAGCGGCTTCAATCTTTGGCTACACCTTC
TRBV7-9	TRBD2	TRBJ2-1	few	CASSSNVAGGPGQFF	TGTGCCAGCAGCTCCAACGTAGCGGGAGGGCCTGGGCAGTTCTTC
TRBV29-1	TRBD2	TRBJ2-7	many	CSVEMGLAGDEQYF	TGCAGCGTTGAGATGGGACTAGCGGGAGACGAGCAGTACTTC
TRBV18	TRBD2	TRBJ2-1	-	CASSLGSSGSHNEQFF	TGTGCCAGCTCCCTCGGAAGTAGCGGGAGCCACAATGAGCAGTTCTTC
TRBV13	-	TRBJ1-1	many	CASSSRAALNTEAFF	TGTGCCAGCAGCTCTCGAGCTGCTCTCAACACTGAAGCTTTCTTT
TRBV5-6	-	TRBJ2-1	few	CASTTRPETSSYNEQFF	TGTGCCAGCACTACCCGCCCGGAGACGAGCTCCTACAATGAGCAGTTCTTC